The TCR beta chain described here comes from a study of glioma-infiltrating T cells after dendritic cell vaccination. Findings and caveats of the study: Only a small number of patients had complete blood and tumor samples.

Using immunoSEQ multiplex PCR, the repertoire was profiled, and TCRdb retains in-frame clones only, with some absent. The sample holds more than 70,000 clones, more than 75% seen once. Sample time point: after dendritic cell vaccination, including at tumor progression/relapse. With respect to this clone: As yet, its antigen is unknown.

This specimen consisted of blood, obtained after dendritic cell vaccination. The clonotype comes from a human donor with glioblastoma.

The CDR3 sequence is CASSLGLAGGRGHNEQFF. In DNA, the CDR3 is TGTGCCAGCAGCTTAGGTCTAGCGGGAGGGCGGGGCCACAATGAGCAGTTCTTC. The V call is TRBV13, the J call TRBJ2-1; 12 bases are shared with TRBD2. Germline values: CDR1 PRHDT, CDR2 FYEKMQ (reference sequence). V lost 0 bases and J lost 5; bases outside the gene matches: 8. This CDR3 contains 18 residues.